A selection of T cell receptor beta chains follows, all from one sample in a study of T cells in tuberculosis. Libraries were prepared by immunoSEQ multiplex PCR; TCRdb keeps only in-frame clonotypes and omits some of them. This sample carries 55,000 to 65,000 clones, around 86% of them seen once, and the ten largest clones take roughly 13%. Material for sequencing was CD1b-GMM tetramer-negative cells sorted from PBMCs. Receptors originate from an adult woman with latent tuberculosis. CDR3s include the opening cysteine and the closing phenylalanine or tryptophan. A D gene is named only where the DNA matches it firmly. Some rows have no size entry. The others give once, few or many, or a class for an expanded clone.

D	V	J	size	CDR3	DNA
TRBD2	TRBV19	TRBJ2-4	.	CASSSSSGKNIQYF	TGTGCCAGTAGTAGTTCTAGCGGTAAAAACATTCAGTACTTC
.	TRBV2	TRBJ2-5	.	CASTRRGQETQYF	TGTGCCAGCACGCGTCGCGGCCAAGAGACCCAGTACTTC
.	TRBV28	TRBJ2-5	.	CASSFWDSLGETQYF	TGTGCCAGCAGTTTTTGGGACTCTCTCGGAGAGACCCAGTACTTC
TRBD1	TRBV18	TRBJ1-1	.	CASSPDGQGEAFF	TGTGCCAGCTCACCGGATGGACAGGGCGAAGCTTTCTTT
TRBD2	TRBV4-1	TRBJ2-7	.	CASSRDGGAGGGEQYF	TGCGCCAGCAGCCGCGATGGGGGAGCGGGAGGGGGGGAGCAGTACTTC
TRBD2	TRBV4-3	TRBJ2-3	.	CASSHRTTSGGPSDTQYF	TGCGCCAGCAGCCATCGGACTACTAGCGGGGGGCCATCAGATACGCAGTATTTT
TRBD1	TRBV7-9	TRBJ2-7	few	CASSFTGGEQYF	TGTGCCAGCAGCTTTACAGGGGGCGAGCAGTACTTC
TRBD1	TRBV28	TRBJ2-7	.	CASSLLLRTGGDGEQYF	TGTGCCAGCAGTTTATTATTACGGACAGGGGGCGATGGCGAGCAGTACTTC
.	TRBV7-2	TRBJ1-1	few	CASSFTQRGTEAFF	TGTGCCAGCAGCTTTACCCAGAGAGGCACTGAAGCTTTCTTT
TRBD1	TRBV28	TRBJ1-2	.	CASRRPGGADYGYTF	TGTGCCAGCAGACGGCCAGGGGGCGCAGACTATGGCTACACCTTC
.	TRBV2	TRBJ2-2	.	CASQFSENTGELFF	TGTGCCAGCCAGTTTAGCGAGAACACCGGGGAGCTGTTTTTT
.	TRBV5-6	TRBJ2-7	.	CASRLYRRANLPPDF	TGTGCCAGCAGATTATACAGGAGGGCGAATCTCCCCCCTGACTTC
.	TRBV5-1	TRBJ1-2	.	CASSLASGIDGYTF	TGCGCCAGCAGCTTGGCCTCGGGGATAGATGGCTACACCTTC
.	TRBV19	TRBJ1-5	once	CASSISGVRNQPQHF	TGTGCCAGTAGTATTTCGGGGGTTCGGAATCAGCCCCAGCATTTT
TRBD1	TRBV28	TRBJ2-1	.	CASSFSQGEQFF	TGTGCCAGCAGTTTCTCACAGGGGGAGCAGTTCTTC
TRBD2	TRBV11-1	TRBJ2-2	.	CASSFHGGVNTGELFF	TGTGCCAGCAGCTTCCACGGGGGGGTGAACACCGGGGAGCTGTTTTTT
TRBD1	TRBV27	TRBJ1-5	.	CASSPGDSRNQPQHF	TGTGCCAGCAGTCCAGGGGACAGCCGAAATCAGCCCCAGCATTTT
.	TRBV6-1	TRBJ1-2	once	CASSDRGKNYGYTF	TGTGCCAGCAGTGATAGGGGGAAGAACTATGGCTACACCTTC
.	TRBV18	TRBJ1-2	.	CASSPQAGANYGYTF	TGTGCCAGCTCACCACAAGCAGGGGCCAACTATGGCTACACCTTC
.	TRBV5-1	TRBJ2-1	.	CASSYGGSAYNEQFF	TGCGCCAGCAGCTATGGCGGGTCGGCCTACAATGAGCAGTTCTTC
.	TRBV27	TRBJ1-3	.	CASSLRPRGPSGNTIYF	TGTGCCAGCAGTTTAAGGCCCAGGGGCCCCTCTGGAAACACCATATATTTT
.	TRBV28	TRBJ2-7	.	CASTNQGTYEQYF	TGTGCCAGCACCAACCAGGGGACCTACGAGCAGTACTTC
.	TRBV29-1	TRBJ2-3	.	CSVDGAFGTDTQYF	TGCAGCGTTGACGGTGCCTTCGGCACAGATACGCAGTATTTT